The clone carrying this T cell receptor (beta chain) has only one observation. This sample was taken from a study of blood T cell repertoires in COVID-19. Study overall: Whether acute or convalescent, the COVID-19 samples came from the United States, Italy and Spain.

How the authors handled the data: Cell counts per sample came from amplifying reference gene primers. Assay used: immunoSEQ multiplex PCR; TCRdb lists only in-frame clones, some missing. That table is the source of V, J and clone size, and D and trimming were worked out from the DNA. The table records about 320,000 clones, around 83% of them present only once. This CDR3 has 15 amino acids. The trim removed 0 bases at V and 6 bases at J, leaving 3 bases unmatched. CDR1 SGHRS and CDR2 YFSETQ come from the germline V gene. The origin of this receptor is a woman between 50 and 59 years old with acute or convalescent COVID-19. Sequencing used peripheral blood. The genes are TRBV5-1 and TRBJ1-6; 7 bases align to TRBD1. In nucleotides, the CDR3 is TGCGCCAGCAGCTTGGAAACAGGGGTTAATTCACCCCTCCACTTT. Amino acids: CASSLETGVNSPLHF.